The rows below give T cell receptor beta chains drawn from one sample of a study of Ad26.COV2.S vaccination and SARS-CoV-2 variants. The repertoire was sequenced with immunoSEQ multiplex PCR; TCRdb's copy has only in-frame clones and lacks some. The data hold 350,000 to 450,000 clones, with 80% to 90% observed a single time. The sequencing used peripheral blood, collected in a trial of Ad26.COV2.S vaccine versus placebo. The receptors were sampled from a person between 18 and 59 years old who received the Ad26.COV2.S COVID-19 vaccine or a placebo. Each CDR3 is given without its conserved first and last residue. Not all rows give a size; the values are once, few, many and, for expanded clones, a class.

>TRBJ2-1|.|TRBV6-2/TRBV6-3
ARSGDYNEQF
>TRBJ2-1|once|TRBV9
ASSPWETSSYNEQF
>TRBJ2-1|.|TRBV7-8
ASSLVLSSYNEQF
>TRBJ2-7|.|TRBV5-1
ASSSTGQGNEQY
>TRBJ2-3|.|TRBV12-3/TRBV12-4
ASTPRGDTQY
>TRBJ2-3|.|TRBV4-1
ASSQDTGITQY
>TRBJ2-5|.|TRBV2
ASGRNTQETQY
>TRBJ2-3|.|TRBV10-1
ASSQRGATDTQY
>TRBJ2-7|.|TRBV28
ASSLLIAGDYEQY
>TRBJ2-7|.|TRBV9
ASSVAGQGDEQY
>TRBJ2-1|.|TRBV5-1
ASSPDSGGYNEQF
>TRBJ2-5|.|TRBV5-1
ASSLTIQETQY
>TRBJ1-2|.|TRBV28
ASSQQGALINYGYT
>TRBJ1-2|.|TRBV2
ASSEIGVALYGYT
>TRBJ1-2|.|TRBV11-2
ASSFGQGPFYGYT
>TRBJ2-1|.|TRBV6-2/TRBV6-3
ASSYASGRVEQF
>TRBJ2-1|.|TRBV5-1
ASSVTSGGVDEQF
>TRBJ1-1|.|TRBV7-9
ASLPSGNTEAF
>TRBJ2-5|.|TRBV15
ATSRVFSGKGETQY
>TRBJ2-2|.|TRBV7-2
ASSSASSGSIITGELF
>TRBJ1-3|many|TRBV30
AWSLHSSGNTIY
>TRBJ2-1|.|TRBV5-1
ASSSGLAGVKHSYNEQF